This TCR beta chain derives from a study of blood T cells in healthy people across ages. Study-level points and caveats: Among T cells, TCR beta diversity per million cells dropped roughly linearly as age rose.

Note on this clonotype: What it binds is not known.

For every donor, a draw yielded around 10 milliliters of peripheral blood. The use of a sample-barcoded 5' primer and a J-beta primer mix characterized a second PCR of about 6 to 12 cycles. TCRdb recomputed calls from the 5' RACE reads with MiXCR, one row per CDR3 protein. The sample lists 850,000 to 1,100,000 distinct CDR3 sequences; 35% to 40% were seen once. The CDR3 consists of 13 residues. From germline, CDR1 is ENHRY and CDR2 SYGVKD. V gave up 7 bases and J gave up 3 bases, with 12 bases separating them. The sequence was collected from a man between 18 and 29 years old in good health. The V and J genes are TRBV10-3 and TRBJ1-1, with a tentative D call TRBD1 (5 bases). The sequencing sample was made of blood. The CDR3, as DNA: TGTGCCATCACCGCGGGGGACGACACTGAAGCTTTCTTT. It translates to CAITAGDDTEAFF.